Shown below are 5 T cell receptor beta chains from a single sample sequenced in a study of T cell responses to AZD1222 COVID-19 vaccine (dated by TCRdb to the early 2020s). The method was the immunoSEQ multiplex PCR assay. Sourced from immuneACCESS, this table was stored by TCRdb with only in-frame sequences that have V and J called. A share of the clones is absent; for the studies checked, an unresolved V gene accounts for under half, and the remainder has no known explanation. Within this sample are tens of thousands of clones, with 83% of them counted one time only. The ten largest clones add up to around 50% of the sample. The sample's time point label, in plain terms: baseline before first vaccination. Sequences were derived from peripheral blood, sampled on day 0 of AZD1222 vaccination. These TCRs come from an adult in good health.

V usage is TRBV19 and J usage is TRBJ1-3; a weak D match, TRBD1 (6 bases). This CDR3 has 16 residues. Germline CDR1 LNHDA, CDR2 SQIVND (reference sequence). V shed 6 bases and J shed 2 bases, with 17 bases lying between them. The CDR3 region has the DNA TGTGCCAGTAGCTCCGGGGCACAGGGTCCTGGAAACACCATATATTTT. This sequence encodes CASSSGAQGPGNTIYF.

The chain carries TRBV5-4 and TRBJ2-2, with 9 bases matching TRBD1. Trimming cost V 5 bases and J 4 bases; bases outside gene matches: 6. The CDR3 length is 15 residues. CDR1 is SGHNT, CDR2 YYREEE, per germline (reference sequence). The CDR3 region is CASSPGTGSTGELFF. CDR3 coding DNA: TGTGCCAGCAGTCCCGGGACAGGGAGCACCGGGGAGCTGTTTTTT.

The V gene is TRBV18, the J gene TRBJ2-3; D could derive from TRBD1 or TRBD2 (6 bases each). The CDR3 totals 17 residues. Germline CDR1 and CDR2: KGHSH and LQKENI. The germline V and J ends were trimmed by 3 bases and 1 base, with 17 bases remaining between them. The CDR3 sequence: CASSPSSGGAGTDTQYF. The CDR3, as DNA: TGTGCCAGCTCACCTTCCTCCGGGGGCGCGGGCACAGATACGCAGTATTTT.

The genes are TRBV7-9 and TRBJ2-7, with TRBD2 matching 11 bases. CDR1 and CDR2 from the germline V gene are SEHNR and FQNEAQ (reference sequence). This CDR3 has 15 residues. The J segment lost 4 bases and the V segment lost 5 bases, leaving 7 bases of the junction unmatched. The CDR3 sequence: CASSRSLAGGYEQYF. For the CDR3, the DNA is TGTGCCAGCAGCCGATCTCTAGCGGGAGGTTACGAGCAGTACTTC.

This clone was detected a few times. The rearrangement joins TRBV10-3 to TRBJ2-1; D not certain. V was clipped by 0 bases and J by 2 bases, with 11 bases between them. Germline V gene data show CDR1 as ENHRY and CDR2 as SYGVKD. This CDR3 contains 16 residues. CDR3 residues: CAISESSAATYNEQFF. CDR3 sequence (DNA): TGTGCCATCAGTGAGTCGAGTGCAGCCACCTACAATGAGCAGTTCTTC.